The 14 T cell receptor beta chains listed next were all sequenced from one sample in a study of OX40 agonist ivuxolimab in advanced cancers. Sequencing used immunoSEQ multiplex PCR; TCRdb keeps in-frame clones, though not all of them. The repertoire holds tens of thousands of clones, with 70% to 90% as singletons. The sample consisted of CD4+ or CD8+ T cells sorted from blood, taken in a trial of the OX40 agonist ivuxolimab. Every receptor here comes from an adult with an advanced solid tumor such as melanoma, head and neck, liver or kidney cancer.

The rearrangement uses TRBV10-1 and TRBJ1-3; a possible D gene is TRBD1 (5 bases). CDR1 and CDR2 (germline): WNHNN, SYGVQD (reference sequence). V lost 5 bases to trimming and J lost 8 bases, with 13 bases between them. The CDR3 has 13 residues. The CDR3 region is CASSNGQADTIYF. The CDR3 coding sequence is TGCGCCAGCAGTAATGGACAAGCCGACACCATATATTTT.

The chain has TRBV5-4 and TRBJ2-3; D may match TRBD1 or TRBD2 (5 bases each). Trimming removed 0 bases from V and 3 bases from J, with 14 bases in between. In germline, CDR1 is SGHNT, CDR2 YYREEE (reference sequence). This CDR3 contains 16 residues. Here the CDR3 reads CASSLDNPGSTDTQYF. In nucleotides, the CDR3 is TGTGCCAGCAGCTTGGATAACCCAGGGAGTACAGATACGCAGTATTTT.

This clone was counted a single time. This rearrangement joins TRBV5-1 to TRBJ2-5; 7 bases are a match to TRBD2. CDR1 SGHRS and CDR2 YFSETQ come from the germline V gene. Trimming took 6 bases from V and 0 from J; bases not matched to a gene: 8. The CDR3 sequence is 15 residues long. The CDR3 protein is CASTLGGGYQETQYF. The CDR3 DNA is TGCGCCAGCACCCTGGGGGGAGGGTACCAAGAGACCCAGTACTTC.

This chain uses TRBV6-1 with TRBJ2-7; 9 positions agree with TRBD1. From germline, CDR1 is MNHNS and CDR2 SASEGT. CDR3 length: 14 amino acids. Trimming took 4 bases from V and 2 from J; bases not matched to a gene: 3. The CDR3 DNA follows: TGTGCCAGCAGTGGGGGGACAGGGCCCTACGAGCAGTACTTC. Translation gives CASSGGTGPYEQYF.

The chain employs TRBV6-6 and TRBJ1-2; D uncertain. CDR1 is MNHNY, CDR2 SVGAGI, per germline (reference sequence). Trimming cost V 2 bases and J 5 bases, with 12 bases left between them. This CDR3 spans 14 amino acids. The CDR3 sequence: CASSYETQYYGYTF. The CDR3 region has the DNA TGTGCCAGCAGTTACGAGACTCAATATTATGGCTACACCTTC.

V usage is TRBV5-1 and J usage is TRBJ2-7; 7 bases are a match to TRBD1. Unmatched junction bases numbered 9, after V lost 4 bases and J lost 2 bases. Germline lookup yields CDR1 SGHRS and CDR2 YFSETQ. The CDR3 spans 15 residues. The CDR3 here is CASSPGTGTAYEQYF. For the CDR3, the DNA is TGCGCCAGCAGCCCCGGAACAGGGACAGCCTACGAGCAGTACTTC.

The V gene is TRBV18, the J gene TRBJ2-5; no clear D. Germline V gene data show CDR1 as KGHSH and CDR2 as LQKENI. This CDR3 is built from 16 residues. V was clipped by 4 bases and J by 1 base, with 16 bases between them. The CDR3 loop is CASSLTWLRTQETQYF. CDR3 coding DNA: TGTGCCAGCTCACTGACCTGGTTACGGACCCAAGAGACCCAGTACTTC. Supplemented by reference TRBV18 and TRBJ2-5, the full variable domain reads NAGVMQNPRHLVRRRGQEARLRCSPMKGHSHVYWYRQLPEEGLKFMVYLQKENIIDESGMPKERFSAEFPKEGPSILRIQQVVRGDSAAYFCASSLTWLRTQETQYFGPGTRLLVL.

The CDR3 spells CASSYGGLETDTQYF. Written as DNA, the CDR3 is TGTGCCAGCAGTTACGGGGGGTTGGAGACAGATACGCAGTATTTT. The rearrangement links TRBV6-5 to TRBJ2-3; a possible D gene is TRBD2 (6 bases). The CDR3 is made up of 15 amino acids. Trimming cost V 2 bases and J 3 bases, with 12 bases left between them. The germline V gene has CDR1 MNHEY and CDR2 SVGAGI.

This clone was counted a few times. This chain joins TRBV19 and TRBJ1-2; D not certain. The CDR3 totals 14 residues. The germline V gene has CDR1 LNHDA and CDR2 SQIVND (reference sequence). The V end lost 3 bases, the J end lost 0 bases, and 8 bases lay between the germline ends. The CDR3 here is CASSIGGTNYGYTF. Written as DNA, the CDR3 is TGTGCCAGTAGTATCGGCGGTACTAACTATGGCTACACCTTC. The entire variable domain, with the rest obtained from reference TRBV19 and TRBJ1-2, is as follows: DGGITQSPKYLFRKEGQNVTLSCEQNLNHDAMYWYRQDPGQGLRLIYYSQIVNDFQKGDIAEGYSVSREKKESFPLTVTSAQKNPTAFYLCASSIGGTNYGYTFGSGTRLTVV.

The chain carries TRBV30 and TRBJ2-1, with 9 bases lining up with TRBD2. Per the germline V gene, CDR1 is GTSNPN and CDR2 is SVGIG (reference sequence). The CDR3 totals 13 residues. J gave up 10 bases and V 2 bases, and 6 bases lay outside the gene matches. The DNA of the CDR3 is TGTGCCTGGAGTAAGGGACTAGCAGGAGAGCAGTTCTTC. This encodes CAWSKGLAGEQFF.

J is TRBJ1-5 and V is TRBV6-1; TRBD1 matches at 7 bases. J lost 13 bases, V lost 7 bases, and 13 bases had no gene match. CDR3 length: 13 amino acids. CDR1 and CDR2 (germline): MNHNS, SASEGT. The CDR3 nucleotides read TGTGCCAGCACCTCGACAGGGCTGCTTGGACAGCATTTT. Its protein product is CASTSTGLLGQHF.

The chain is built from TRBV19 and TRBJ1-6; D is perhaps TRBD1 (5 bases). The CDR3 covers 12 residues. Germline assignment: CDR1 LNHDA and CDR2 SQIVND (reference sequence). V lost 3 bases, J lost 9 bases, and 6 bases lay in between. For the CDR3, the DNA is TGTGCCAGTAGTATGCAGGGTTCACCCCTCCACTTT. Translating it yields CASSMQGSPLHF.

The rearrangement links TRBV30 to TRBJ2-1; 7 positions agree with TRBD2. Trimming removed 2 bases from V and 6 bases from J; junction bases left unmatched: 10. Germline values: CDR1 GTSNPN, CDR2 SVGIG (reference sequence). CDR3 length: 15 residues. The CDR3 DNA is TGTGCCTGGAGTCCCGGGCTAGCGGCGCCCAATGAGCAGTTCTTC. Its translation is CAWSPGLAAPNEQFF.

Only a few counts were recorded for this clone. V is TRBV29-1 and J is TRBJ2-1; TRBD2 matches at 11 bases. V was clipped by 7 bases and J by 8 bases; unmatched bases: 13. Germline V gene lookup returns CDR1 SQVTM and CDR2 ANQGSEA. The CDR3 sequence is 15 residues long. The CDR3 DNA sequence: TGCAGCGGCGGGCTCTTAGCGGGAGGGGGGTATGAGCAGTTCTTC. Translated: CSGGLLAGGGYEQFF.